Included here is one TCR beta chain sequence, with context. What it binds is not known. The data stem from a study of T cell repertoires in ileal Crohn's disease. Study overall: Patients had a median approximately 7.8-year disease duration, and roughly 32% were active smokers. The M6 sample came from neoterminal ileum during colonoscopy after surgery.

Time point defined: neoterminal ileum biopsy at postoperative endoscopy, about 6 months after surgery. The assay was immunoSEQ multiplex PCR, and TCRdb's table has in-frame clones only and misses some. The table records about 13,000 clones, 67% of them present only once. General observations from the study: Endoscopic recurrence occurred in every patient whose clonality exceeded 26.8%. Mucosal expansions were suggested to be mainly CD8 T cells.

Germline CDR1 and CDR2: SGHRS and YFSETQ. CDR3 length equals 14 residues. V was shortened by 0 bases and J by 0 bases, with 6 bases between the two germline ends. Sequencing was performed on ileal tissue. This receptor was identified in an adult with Crohn's disease. V usage is TRBV5-1 and J usage is TRBJ1-1; D gene unclear. CDR3 loop: CASSLDTMNTEAFF. The CDR3 DNA sequence: TGCGCCAGCAGCTTGGATACTATGAACACTGAAGCTTTCTTT.